Listed below are T cell receptor beta chains from one sample, sequenced in a study of cytomegalovirus exposure and HLA in healthy donors. Some clones are missing from TCRdb's copy, which holds only in-frame ones; the method was immunoSEQ multiplex PCR. The sample includes approximately 270,000 clones, around 80% seen only once; the top ten take about 0.28%. Sample: PBMCs. All receptors come from a girl aged 2 to 9 in good health and CMV-seronegative. Each CDR3 is given with its conserved first and last residue. The D gene is left open where the match is weak. The size entry is marked missing in some rows and otherwise reads once, few, many or a size class.

>.|TRBV15|.|TRBJ1-2|14
CATSVTRGSYGYTF
TGTGCCACCAGCGTAACTCGGGGGAGTTATGGCTACACCTTC
>TRBD1|TRBV7-6|.|TRBJ2-5|15
CASSKPGQGRETQYF
TGTGCCAGCAGCAAACCGGGACAGGGACGAGAGACCCAGTACTTC
>.|TRBV12-5|.|TRBJ2-1|14
CASGPRRGHNEQFF
TGTGCTAGTGGACCTCGCAGGGGTCACAATGAGCAGTTCTTC
>TRBD1|TRBV28|.|TRBJ2-7|13
CASRSGQGYEQYF
TGTGCCAGCAGGAGTGGACAGGGTTACGAGCAGTACTTC
>.|TRBV2|.|TRBJ1-1|11
CASFKGTEAFF
TGTGCCAGCTTCAAGGGGACTGAAGCTTTCTTT
>TRBD2|TRBV13|.|TRBJ2-5|16
CASSYTGLAVEETQYF
TGTGCCAGCAGCTATACTGGACTAGCGGTTGAAGAGACCCAGTACTTC
>.|TRBV6-5|.|TRBJ1-4|15
CASSYSYTGIEKLFF
TGTGCCAGCAGTTACTCGTATACAGGCATTGAAAAACTGTTTTTT
>TRBD1|TRBV10-3|once|TRBJ2-2|14
CASGGQANTGELFF
TGTGCCTCCGGGGGACAGGCGAATACCGGGGAGCTGTTTTTT
>.|TRBV6-6|.|TRBJ1-4|16
CASSYSITDLNEKLFF
TGTGCCAGCAGTTACTCGATTACAGATCTAAATGAAAAACTGTTTTTT
>.|TRBV5-1|.|TRBJ1-2|13
CASSVRGANGYTF
TGCGCCAGCAGCGTCCGCGGGGCAAATGGCTACACCTTC
>TRBD1|TRBV5-1|.|TRBJ1-2|13
CASSPGQDYGYTF
TGCGCCAGCAGCCCCGGACAGGATTATGGCTACACCTTC
>TRBD1|TRBV7-9|.|TRBJ2-7|13
CASSRTGVDEQYF
TGTGCCAGCAGCCGGACAGGGGTCGACGAGCAGTACTTC